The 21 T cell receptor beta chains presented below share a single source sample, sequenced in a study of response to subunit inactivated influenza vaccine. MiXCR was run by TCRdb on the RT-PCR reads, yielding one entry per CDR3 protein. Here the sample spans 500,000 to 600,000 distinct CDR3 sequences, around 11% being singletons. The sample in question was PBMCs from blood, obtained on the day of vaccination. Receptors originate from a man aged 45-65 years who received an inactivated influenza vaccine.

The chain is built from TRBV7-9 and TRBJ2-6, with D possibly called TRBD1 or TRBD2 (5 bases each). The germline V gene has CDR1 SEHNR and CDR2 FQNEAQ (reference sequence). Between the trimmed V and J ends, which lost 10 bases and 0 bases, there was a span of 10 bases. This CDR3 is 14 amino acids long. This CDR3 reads CANDGASGANVLTF. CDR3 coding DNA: TGTGCCAACGACGGGGCCTCTGGGGCCAACGTCCTGACTTTC. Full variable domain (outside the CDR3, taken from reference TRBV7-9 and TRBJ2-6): DTGVSQNPRHKITKRGQNVTFRCDPISEHNRLYWYRQTLGQGPEFLTYFQNEAQLEKSRLLSDRFSAERPKGSFSTLEIQRTEQGDSAMYLCANDGASGANVLTFGAGSRLTVL.

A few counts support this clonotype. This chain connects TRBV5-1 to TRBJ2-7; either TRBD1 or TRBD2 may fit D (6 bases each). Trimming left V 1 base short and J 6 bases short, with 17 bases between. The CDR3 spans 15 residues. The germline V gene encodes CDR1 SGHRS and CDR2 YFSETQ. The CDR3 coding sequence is TGCGCCAGCAGCTTGAGGGGGGATGGCGGAGGCGAGCAGTACTTC. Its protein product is CASSLRGDGGGEQYF.

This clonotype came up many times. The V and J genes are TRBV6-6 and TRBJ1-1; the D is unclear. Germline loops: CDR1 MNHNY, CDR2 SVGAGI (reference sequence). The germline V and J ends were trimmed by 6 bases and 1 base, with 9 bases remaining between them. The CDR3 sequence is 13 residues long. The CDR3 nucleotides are TGTGCCAGCAGGGTGACGGGGAACACTGAAGCTTTCTTT. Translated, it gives CASRVTGNTEAFF.

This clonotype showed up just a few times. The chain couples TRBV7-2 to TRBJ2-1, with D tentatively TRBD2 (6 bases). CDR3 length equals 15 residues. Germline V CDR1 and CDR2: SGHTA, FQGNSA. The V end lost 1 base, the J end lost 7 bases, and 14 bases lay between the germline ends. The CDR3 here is CASSLGGGMANEQFF. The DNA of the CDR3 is TGTGCCAGCAGCTTAGGGGGCGGGATGGCAAATGAGCAGTTCTTC. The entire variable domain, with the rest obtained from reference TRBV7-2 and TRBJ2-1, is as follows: GAGVSQSPSNKVTEKGKDVELRCDPISGHTALYWYRQSLGQGLEFLIYFQGNSAPDKSGLPSDRFSAERTGGSVSTLTIQRTQQEDSAVYLCASSLGGGMANEQFFGPGTRLTVL.

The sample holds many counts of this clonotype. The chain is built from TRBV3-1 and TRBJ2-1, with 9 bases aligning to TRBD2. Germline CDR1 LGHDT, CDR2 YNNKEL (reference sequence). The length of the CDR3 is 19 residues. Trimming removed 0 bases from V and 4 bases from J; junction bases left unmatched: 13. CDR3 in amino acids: CASSQELAAGGGVYNEQFF. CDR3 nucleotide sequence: TGTGCCAGCAGCCAAGAGCTAGCCGCGGGCGGGGGGGTTTACAATGAGCAGTTCTTC.

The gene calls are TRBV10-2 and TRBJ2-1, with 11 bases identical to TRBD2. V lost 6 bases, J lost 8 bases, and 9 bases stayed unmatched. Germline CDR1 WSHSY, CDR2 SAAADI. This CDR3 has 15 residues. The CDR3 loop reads CASRQTSGVVDEQFF. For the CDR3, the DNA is TGCGCCAGCAGACAGACTAGCGGGGTGGTCGATGAGCAGTTCTTC.

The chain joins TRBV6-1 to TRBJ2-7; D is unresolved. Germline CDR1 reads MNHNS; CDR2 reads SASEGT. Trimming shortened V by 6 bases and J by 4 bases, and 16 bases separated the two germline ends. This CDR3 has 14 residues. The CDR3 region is CASSPVPLEYEQYF. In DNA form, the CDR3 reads TGTGCCAGCAGCCCTGTTCCTCTCGAGTACGAGCAGTACTTC.

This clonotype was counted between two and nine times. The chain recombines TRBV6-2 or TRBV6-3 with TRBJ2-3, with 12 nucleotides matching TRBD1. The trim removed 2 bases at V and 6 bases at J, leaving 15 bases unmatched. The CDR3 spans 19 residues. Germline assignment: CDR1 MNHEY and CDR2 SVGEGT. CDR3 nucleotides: TGTGCCAGCAGTTACCCCTCCCGGGACAGGGGGCCCACGGGGGATACGCAGTATTTT. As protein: CASSYPSRDRGPTGDTQYF.

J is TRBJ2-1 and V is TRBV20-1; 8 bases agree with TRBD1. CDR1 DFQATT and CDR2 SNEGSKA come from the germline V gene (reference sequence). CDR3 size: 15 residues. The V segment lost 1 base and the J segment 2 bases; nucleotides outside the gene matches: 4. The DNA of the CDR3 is TGCAGTGCTAGAGGGTCAGGGGGCGCCTACAATGAGCAGTTCTTC. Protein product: CSARGSGGAYNEQFF.

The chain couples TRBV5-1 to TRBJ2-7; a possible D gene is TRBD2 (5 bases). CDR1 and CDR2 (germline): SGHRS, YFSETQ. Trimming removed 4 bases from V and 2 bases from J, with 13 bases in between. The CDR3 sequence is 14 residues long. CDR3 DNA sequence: TGCGCCAGCAGCCCCCCGGACTCGACCTACGAGCAGTACTTC. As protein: CASSPPDSTYEQYF.

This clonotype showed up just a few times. CDR3 protein: CASSLAGNTYEQYF. In nucleotides, the CDR3 is TGTGCCAGCAGCTTGGCAGGCAATACCTACGAGCAGTACTTC. The chain links TRBV5-5 to TRBJ2-7; D gene uncertain. The germline V and J ends were trimmed by 0 bases and 2 bases, with 9 bases remaining between them. The CDR3 sequence is 14 residues long. Germline V CDR1 and CDR2: SGHKS, YYEKEE (reference sequence).

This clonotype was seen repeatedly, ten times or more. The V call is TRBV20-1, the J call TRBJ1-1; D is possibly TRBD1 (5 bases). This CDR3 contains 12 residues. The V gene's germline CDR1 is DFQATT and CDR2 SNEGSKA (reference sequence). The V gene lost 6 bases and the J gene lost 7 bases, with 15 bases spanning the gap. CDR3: CSADGGNIEAFF. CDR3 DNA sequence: TGCAGTGCGGATGGGGGGAATATTGAAGCTTTCTTT.

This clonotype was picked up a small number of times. As DNA, the CDR3 is TGCGCCAGCAGCTTGGAAGGTGCGGGCCGAGATACGCAGTATTTT. Its protein is CASSLEGAGRDTQYF. The chain links TRBV5-1 to TRBJ2-3, with a possible D match to TRBD2 (5 bases). The CDR3 loop spans 15 amino acids. V lost 0 bases, J lost 5 bases, and 13 bases lay in between. Germline values: CDR1 SGHRS, CDR2 YFSETQ. Full variable domain (remainder filled in from reference TRBV5-1 and TRBJ2-3): KAGVTQTPRYLIKTRGQQVTLSCSPISGHRSVSWYQQTPGQGLQFLFEYFSETQRNKGNFPGRFSGRQFSNSRSEMNVSTLELGDSALYLCASSLEGAGRDTQYFGPGTRLTVL.

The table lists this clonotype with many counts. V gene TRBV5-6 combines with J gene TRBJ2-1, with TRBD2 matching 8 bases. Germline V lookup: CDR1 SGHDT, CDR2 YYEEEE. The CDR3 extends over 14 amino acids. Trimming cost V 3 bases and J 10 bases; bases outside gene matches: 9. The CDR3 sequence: CASSYGLAGGEQFF. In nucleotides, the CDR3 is TGTGCCAGCAGCTACGGACTAGCTGGGGGGGAGCAGTTCTTC.

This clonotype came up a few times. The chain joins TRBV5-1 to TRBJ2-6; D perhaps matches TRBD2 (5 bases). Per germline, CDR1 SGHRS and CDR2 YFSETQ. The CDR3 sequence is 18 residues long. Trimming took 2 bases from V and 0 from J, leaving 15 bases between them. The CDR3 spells CASSFEFPGNSGANVLTF. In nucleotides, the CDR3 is TGCGCCAGCAGCTTCGAGTTTCCGGGGAACTCTGGGGCCAACGTCCTGACTTTC.

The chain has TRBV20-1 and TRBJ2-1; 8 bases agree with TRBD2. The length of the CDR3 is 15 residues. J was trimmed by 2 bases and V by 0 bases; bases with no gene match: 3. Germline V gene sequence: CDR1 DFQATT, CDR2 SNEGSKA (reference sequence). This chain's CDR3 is CSARDPGLAYNEQFF. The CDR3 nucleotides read TGCAGTGCTAGAGACCCGGGACTAGCCTACAATGAGCAGTTCTTC.

This CDR3 reads CAISGGQGDETQYF. CDR3 sequence (DNA): TGTGCCATCAGTGGTGGACAGGGCGACGAGACCCAGTACTTC. V usage is TRBV10-3 and J usage is TRBJ2-5; 8 bases match TRBD1. Per germline, CDR1 ENHRY and CDR2 SYGVKD. Unmatched junction bases numbered 6, after V lost 4 bases and J lost 5 bases. This CDR3 has 14 residues.

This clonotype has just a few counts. The CDR3 nucleotides are TGTGCCAGCAGTTCCCCTAGCAGGGGGACCCAGTACTTC. Its protein is CASSSPSRGTQYF. The chain has TRBV6-2 or TRBV6-3 and TRBJ2-5; D perhaps matches TRBD1 (6 bases). Germline V lookup: CDR1 MNHEY, CDR2 SVGEGT. The CDR3 is 13 residues long. The V gene lost 4 bases and the J gene lost 7 bases, with 13 bases spanning the gap.

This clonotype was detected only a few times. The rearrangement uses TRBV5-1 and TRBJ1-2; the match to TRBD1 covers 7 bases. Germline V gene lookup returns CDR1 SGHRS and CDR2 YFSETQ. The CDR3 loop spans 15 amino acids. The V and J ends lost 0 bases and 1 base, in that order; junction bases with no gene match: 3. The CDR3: CASSLGAGGNYGYTF. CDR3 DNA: TGCGCCAGCAGCTTGGGGGCAGGGGGTAACTATGGCTACACCTTC. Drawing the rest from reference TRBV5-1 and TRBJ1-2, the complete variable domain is KAGVTQTPRYLIKTRGQQVTLSCSPISGHRSVSWYQQTPGQGLQFLFEYFSETQRNKGNFPGRFSGRQFSNSRSEMNVSTLELGDSALYLCASSLGAGGNYGYTFGSGTRLTVV.

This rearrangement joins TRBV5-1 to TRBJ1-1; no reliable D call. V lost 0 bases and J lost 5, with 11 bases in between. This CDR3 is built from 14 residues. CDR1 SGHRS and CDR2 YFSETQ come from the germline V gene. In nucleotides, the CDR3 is TGCGCCAGCAGCTTGGACAGCCGGAGGACTGAAGCTTTCTTT. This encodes CASSLDSRRTEAFF.

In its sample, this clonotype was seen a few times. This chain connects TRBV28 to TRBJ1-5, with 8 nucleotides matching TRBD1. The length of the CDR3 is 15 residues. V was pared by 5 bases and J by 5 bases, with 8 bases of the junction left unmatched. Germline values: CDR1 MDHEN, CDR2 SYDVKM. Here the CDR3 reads CASSTQGARYQPQHF. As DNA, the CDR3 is TGTGCCAGCAGTACTCAGGGGGCGCGGTATCAGCCCCAGCATTTT. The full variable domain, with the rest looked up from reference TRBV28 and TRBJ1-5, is DVKVTQSSRYLVKRTGEKVFLECVQDMDHENMFWYRQDPGLGLRLIYFSYDVKMKEKGDIPEGYSVSREKKERFSLILESASTNQTSMYLCASSTQGARYQPQHFGDGTRLSIL.